The clone carrying this TCR beta chain was observed a handful of times. Its target is unknown. Trimming stripped 5 bases from V and 6 bases from J, with 17 bases between. The CDR3 has 14 residues. This record belongs to a study of identical twins. Unique molecular identifiers were present on the cDNA, which also gained a universal primer site by template switching. TCRdb reprocessed the 5' RACE reads with MiXCR, giving one entry per CDR3 protein. This sample has just over 500,000 distinct CDR3 sequences; less than 25% occur once, and the top ten carry about 0.93%. General study points: Invariant T cells like MAIT and iNKT could partly confound the zero-insertion analyses.

The sample also formed part of further work on T cells expressing NK-cell markers. Per that paper: TCR beta repertoires came from sorted CD3+CD56+NKG2C+, CD3+CD56+NKG2C- and CD3+CD56-NKG2C+ T cells. The dominant NKG2C+ clonotypes represented about 1.0-7.5% of CD8+ T cells in several donors.

This chain uses TRBV12-3 or TRBV12-4 with TRBJ2-7; possibly TRBD2 for D (7 bases). Source material: CD4+ T cells sorted from blood. This clonotype originated in a woman aged 18-29 years in good health. CDR3 DNA sequence: TGTGCCAGCAGTCCACAAGGGGGGGCGTTCGAGCAGTACTTC. Translating it yields CASSPQGGAFEQYF.